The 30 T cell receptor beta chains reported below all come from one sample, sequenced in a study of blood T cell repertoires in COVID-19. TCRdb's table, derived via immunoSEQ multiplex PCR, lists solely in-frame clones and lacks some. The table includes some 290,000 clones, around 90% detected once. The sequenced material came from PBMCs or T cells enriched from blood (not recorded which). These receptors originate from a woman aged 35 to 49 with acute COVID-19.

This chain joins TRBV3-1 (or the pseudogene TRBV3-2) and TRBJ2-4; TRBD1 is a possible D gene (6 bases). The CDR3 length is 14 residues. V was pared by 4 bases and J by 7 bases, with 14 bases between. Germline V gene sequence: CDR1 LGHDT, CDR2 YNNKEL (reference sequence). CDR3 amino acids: CASSPGGGVNIQYF. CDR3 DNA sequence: TGTGCCAGCAGCCCTGGGGGCGGCGTCAACATTCAGTACTTC.

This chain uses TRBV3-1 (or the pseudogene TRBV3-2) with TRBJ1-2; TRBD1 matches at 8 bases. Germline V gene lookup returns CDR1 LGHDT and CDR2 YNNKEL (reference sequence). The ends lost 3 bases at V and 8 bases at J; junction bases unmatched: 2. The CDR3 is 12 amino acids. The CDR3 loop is CASSQTGDGYTF. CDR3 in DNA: TGTGCCAGCAGCCAGACAGGGGACGGCTACACCTTC.

DNA for the CDR3: TGTGCCACCAGTTCCCTATATAGCAATCAGCCCCAGCATTTT. Translating gives CATSSLYSNQPQHF. The chain is built from TRBV24-1 and TRBJ1-5, with D unresolved. The CDR3 length is 14 residues. Germline-derived CDR1 and CDR2 are KGHDR and SFDVKD. V was cut by 6 bases and J by 0 bases, with 8 bases left in between.

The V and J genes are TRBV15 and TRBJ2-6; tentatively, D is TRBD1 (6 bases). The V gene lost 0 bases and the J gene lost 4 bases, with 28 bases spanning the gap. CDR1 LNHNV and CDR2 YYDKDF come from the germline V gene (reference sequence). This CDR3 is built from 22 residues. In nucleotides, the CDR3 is TGTGCCACCAGCAGAGAGGGGCCAGGGGCCTACGCTCCTTTTTCCGGGGCCAACGTCCTGACTTTC. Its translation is CATSREGPGAYAPFSGANVLTF.

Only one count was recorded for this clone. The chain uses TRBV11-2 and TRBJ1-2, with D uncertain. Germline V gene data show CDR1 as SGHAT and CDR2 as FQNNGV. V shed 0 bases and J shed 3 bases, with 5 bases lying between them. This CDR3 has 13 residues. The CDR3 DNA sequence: TGTGCCAGCAGCTTAGAAGCGGACTATGGCTACACCTTC. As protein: CASSLEADYGYTF. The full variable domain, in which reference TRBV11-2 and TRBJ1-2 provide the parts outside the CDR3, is EAGVAQSPRYKIIEKRQSVAFWCNPISGHATLYWYQQILGQGPKLLIQFQNNGVVDDSQLPKDRFSAERLKGVDSTLKIQPAKLEDSAVYLCASSLEADYGYTFGSGTRLTVV.

The CDR3, as DNA: TGTGCCAGCAGCGCCTCCGGGACTAGCGCAGATACGCAGTATTTT. It is translated as CASSASGTSADTQYF. The chain recombines TRBV9 with TRBJ2-3; 10 nucleotides line up with TRBD2. Trimming cost V 3 bases and J 4 bases; bases outside gene matches: 5. This CDR3 comprises 15 residues. Per germline, CDR1 SGDLS and CDR2 YYNGEE.

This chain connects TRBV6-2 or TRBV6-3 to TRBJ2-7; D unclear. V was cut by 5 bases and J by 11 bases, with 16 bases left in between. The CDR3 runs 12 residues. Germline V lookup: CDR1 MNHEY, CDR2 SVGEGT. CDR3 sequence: CASSRSGERKYF. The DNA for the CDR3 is TGTGCCAGCAGTCGGTCCGGTGAACGTAAGTACTTC.

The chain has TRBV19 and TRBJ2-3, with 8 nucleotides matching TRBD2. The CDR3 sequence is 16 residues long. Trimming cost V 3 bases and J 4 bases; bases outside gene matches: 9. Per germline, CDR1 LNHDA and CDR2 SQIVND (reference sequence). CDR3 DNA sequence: TGTGCCAGTAGTATCCTTTCTCTAGCGGGCGCAGATACGCAGTATTTT. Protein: CASSILSLAGADTQYF.

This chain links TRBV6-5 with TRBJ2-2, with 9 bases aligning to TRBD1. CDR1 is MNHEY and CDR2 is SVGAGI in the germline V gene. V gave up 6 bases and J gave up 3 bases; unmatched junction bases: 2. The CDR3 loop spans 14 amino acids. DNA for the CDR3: TGTGCCAGCAGAACAGGGGGCTACACCGGGGAGCTGTTTTTT. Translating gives CASRTGGYTGELFF.

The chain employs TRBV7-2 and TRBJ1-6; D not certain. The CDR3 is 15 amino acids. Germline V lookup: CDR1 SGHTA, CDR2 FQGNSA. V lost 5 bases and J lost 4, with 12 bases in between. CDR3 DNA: TGTGCCAGCAGCCAAGACGGGAGATATAATTCACCCCTCCACTTT. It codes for CASSQDGRYNSPLHF. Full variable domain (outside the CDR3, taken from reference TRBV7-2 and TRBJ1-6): GAGVSQSPSNKVTEKGKDVELRCDPISGHTALYWYRQSLGQGLEFLIYFQGNSAPDKSGLPSDRFSAERTGGSVSTLTIQRTQQEDSAVYLCASSQDGRYNSPLHFGNGTRLTVT.

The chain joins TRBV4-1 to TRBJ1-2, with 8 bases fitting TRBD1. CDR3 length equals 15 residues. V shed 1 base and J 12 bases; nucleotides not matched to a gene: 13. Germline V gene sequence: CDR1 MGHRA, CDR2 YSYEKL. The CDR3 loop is CASSQVDGTGLGNTF. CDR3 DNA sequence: TGCGCCAGCAGCCAAGTCGACGGGACAGGCTTGGGAAACACCTTC.

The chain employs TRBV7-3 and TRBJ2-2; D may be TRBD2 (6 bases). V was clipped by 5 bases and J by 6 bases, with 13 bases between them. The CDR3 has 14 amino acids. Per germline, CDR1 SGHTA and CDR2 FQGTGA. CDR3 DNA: TGTGCCAGCAGCAGCTCCGGGGGATCCGGGGAGCTGTTTTTT. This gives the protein CASSSSGGSGELFF.

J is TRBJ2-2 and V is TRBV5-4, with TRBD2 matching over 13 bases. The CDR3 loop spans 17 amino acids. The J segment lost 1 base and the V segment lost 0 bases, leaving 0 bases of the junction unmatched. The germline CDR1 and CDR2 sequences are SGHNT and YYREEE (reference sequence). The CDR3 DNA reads TGTGCCAGCAGCTTGGGACTAGCGGGGGGGAACACCGGGGAGCTGTTTTTT. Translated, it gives CASSLGLAGGNTGELFF. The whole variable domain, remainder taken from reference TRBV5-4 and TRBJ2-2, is ETGVTQSPTHLIKTRGQQVTLRCSSQSGHNTVSWYQQALGQGPQFIFQYYREEENGRGNFPPRFSGLQFPNYSSELNVNALELDDSALYLCASSLGLAGGNTGELFFGEGSRLTVL.

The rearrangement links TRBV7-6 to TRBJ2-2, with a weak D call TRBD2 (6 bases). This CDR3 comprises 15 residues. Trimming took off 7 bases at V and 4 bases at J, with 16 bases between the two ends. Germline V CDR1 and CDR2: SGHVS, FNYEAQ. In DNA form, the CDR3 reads TGTGCCAGCACCCGTGGGGGGAGGCCCACCGGGGAGCTGTTTTTT. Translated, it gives CASTRGGRPTGELFF.

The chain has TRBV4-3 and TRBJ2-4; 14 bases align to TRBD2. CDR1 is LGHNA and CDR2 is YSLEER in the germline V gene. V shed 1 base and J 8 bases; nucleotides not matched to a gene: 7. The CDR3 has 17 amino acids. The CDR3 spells CASSQGLAGGPLDIQYF. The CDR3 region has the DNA TGCGCCAGCAGCCAAGGACTAGCGGGAGGGCCGTTGGACATTCAGTACTTC.

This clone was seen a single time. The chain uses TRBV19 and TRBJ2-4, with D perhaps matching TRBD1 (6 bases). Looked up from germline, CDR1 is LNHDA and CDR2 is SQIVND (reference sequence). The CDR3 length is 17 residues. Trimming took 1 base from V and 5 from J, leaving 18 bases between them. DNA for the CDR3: TGTGCCAGTAGTATAGTATTAGGGGACAATAGCGAAAACATTCAGTACTTC. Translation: CASSIVLGDNSENIQYF.

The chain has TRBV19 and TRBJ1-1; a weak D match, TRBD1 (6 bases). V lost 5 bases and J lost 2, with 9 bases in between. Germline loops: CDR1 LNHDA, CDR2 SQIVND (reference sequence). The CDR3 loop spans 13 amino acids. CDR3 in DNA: TGTGCCAGTAGTGGACAGCCAAACACTGAAGCTTTCTTT. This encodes CASSGQPNTEAFF. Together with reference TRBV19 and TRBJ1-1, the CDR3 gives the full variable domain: DGGITQSPKYLFRKEGQNVTLSCEQNLNHDAMYWYRQDPGQGLRLIYYSQIVNDFQKGDIAEGYSVSREKKESFPLTVTSAQKNPTAFYLCASSGQPNTEAFFGQGTRLTVV.

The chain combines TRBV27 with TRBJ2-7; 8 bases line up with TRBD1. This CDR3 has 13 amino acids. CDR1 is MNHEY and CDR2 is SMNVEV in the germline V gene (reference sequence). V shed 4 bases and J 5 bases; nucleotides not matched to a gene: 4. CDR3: CASSYQGAHEQYF. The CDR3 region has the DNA TGTGCCAGCAGTTATCAGGGGGCCCACGAGCAGTACTTC.

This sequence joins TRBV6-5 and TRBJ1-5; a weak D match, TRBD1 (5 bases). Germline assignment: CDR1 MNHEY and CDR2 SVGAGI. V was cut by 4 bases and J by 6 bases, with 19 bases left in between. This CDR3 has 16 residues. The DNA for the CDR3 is TGTGCCAGCAGTTCCCAGGGCAGCCGGTCGCCTCAGCCCCAGCATTTT. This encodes CASSSQGSRSPQPQHF.

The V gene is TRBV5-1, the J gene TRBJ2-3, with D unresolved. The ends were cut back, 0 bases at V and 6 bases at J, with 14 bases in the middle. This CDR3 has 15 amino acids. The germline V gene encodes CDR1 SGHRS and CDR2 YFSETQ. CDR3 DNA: TGCGCCAGCAGCTTGGGACCGGGTAATAGGGATACGCAGTATTTT. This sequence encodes CASSLGPGNRDTQYF.

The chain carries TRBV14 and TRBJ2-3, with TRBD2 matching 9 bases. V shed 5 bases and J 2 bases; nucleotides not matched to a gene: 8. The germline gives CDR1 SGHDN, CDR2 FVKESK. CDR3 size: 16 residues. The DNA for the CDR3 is TGTGCCAGCAGCGCTCCGGGACTAGCACACACAGATACGCAGTATTTT. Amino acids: CASSAPGLAHTDTQYF. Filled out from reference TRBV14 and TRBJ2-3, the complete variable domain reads EAGVTQFPSHSVIEKGQTVTLRCDPISGHDNLYWYRRVMGKEIKFLLHFVKESKQDESGMPNNRFLAERTGGTYSTLKVQPAELEDSGVYFCASSAPGLAHTDTQYFGPGTRLTVL.

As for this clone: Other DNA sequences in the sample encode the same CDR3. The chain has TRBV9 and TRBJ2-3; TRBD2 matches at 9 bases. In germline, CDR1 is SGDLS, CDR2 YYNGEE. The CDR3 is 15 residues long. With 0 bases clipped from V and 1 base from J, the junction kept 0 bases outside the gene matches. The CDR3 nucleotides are TGTGCCAGCAGCGTAGGACTAGCGGGCACAGATACGCAGTATTTT. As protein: CASSVGLAGTDTQYF. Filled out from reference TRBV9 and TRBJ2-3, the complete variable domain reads DSGVTQTPKHLITATGQRVTLRCSPRSGDLSVYWYQQSLDQGLQFLIQYYNGEERAKGNILERFSAQQFPDLHSELNLSSLELGDSALYFCASSVGLAGTDTQYFGPGTRLTVL.

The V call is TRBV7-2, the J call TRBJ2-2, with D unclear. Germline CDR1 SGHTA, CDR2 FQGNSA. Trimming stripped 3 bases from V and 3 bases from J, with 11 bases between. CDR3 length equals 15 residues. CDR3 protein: CASSFPGVYTGELFF. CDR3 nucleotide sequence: TGTGCCAGCAGCTTCCCAGGTGTTTACACCGGGGAGCTGTTTTTT. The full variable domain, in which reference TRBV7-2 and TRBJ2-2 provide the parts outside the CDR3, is GAGVSQSPSNKVTEKGKDVELRCDPISGHTALYWYRQSLGQGLEFLIYFQGNSAPDKSGLPSDRFSAERTGGSVSTLTIQRTQQEDSAVYLCASSFPGVYTGELFFGEGSRLTVL.

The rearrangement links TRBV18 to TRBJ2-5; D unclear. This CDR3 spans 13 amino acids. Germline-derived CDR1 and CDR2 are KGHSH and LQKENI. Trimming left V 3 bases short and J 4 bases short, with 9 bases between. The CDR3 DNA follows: TGTGCCAGCTCACCCGACATACCAGAGACCCAGTACTTC. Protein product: CASSPDIPETQYF.

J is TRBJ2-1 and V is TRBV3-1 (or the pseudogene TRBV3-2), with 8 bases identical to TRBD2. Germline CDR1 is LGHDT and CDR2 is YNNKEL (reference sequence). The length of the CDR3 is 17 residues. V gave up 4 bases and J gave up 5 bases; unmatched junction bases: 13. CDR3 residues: CASSRRRAGVINNEQFF. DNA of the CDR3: TGTGCCAGCAGCCGCCGGCGAGCGGGGGTTATTAACAATGAGCAGTTCTTC.

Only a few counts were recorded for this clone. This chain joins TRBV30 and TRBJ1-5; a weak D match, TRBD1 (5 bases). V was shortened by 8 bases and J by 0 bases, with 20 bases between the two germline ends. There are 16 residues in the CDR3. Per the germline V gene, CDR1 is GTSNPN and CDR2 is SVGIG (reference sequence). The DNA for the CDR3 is TGTGCCACTCCAGGGCAAGAAGCGTATAGCAATCAGCCCCAGCATTTT. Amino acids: CATPGQEAYSNQPQHF.

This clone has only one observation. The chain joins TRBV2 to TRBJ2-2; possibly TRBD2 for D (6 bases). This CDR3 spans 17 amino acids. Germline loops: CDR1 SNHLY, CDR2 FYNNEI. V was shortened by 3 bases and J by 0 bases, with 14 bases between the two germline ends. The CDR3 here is CASSDGGSETNTGELFF. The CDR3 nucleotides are TGTGCCAGCAGTGATGGGGGGAGTGAGACGAACACCGGGGAGCTGTTTTTT.

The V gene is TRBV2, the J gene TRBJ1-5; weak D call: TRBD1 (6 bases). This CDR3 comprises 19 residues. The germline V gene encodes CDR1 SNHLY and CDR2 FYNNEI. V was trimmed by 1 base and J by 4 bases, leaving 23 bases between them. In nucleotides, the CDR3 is TGTGCCAGCAGTGAAGTATCTTGGCCGGGACAACGAAATAATCAGCCCCAGCATTTT. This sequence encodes CASSEVSWPGQRNNQPQHF.

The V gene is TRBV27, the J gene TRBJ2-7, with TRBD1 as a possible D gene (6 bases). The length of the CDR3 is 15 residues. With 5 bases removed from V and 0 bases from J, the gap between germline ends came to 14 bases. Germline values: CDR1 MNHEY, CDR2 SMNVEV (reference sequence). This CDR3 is CASSPLTGFSYEQYF. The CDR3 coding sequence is TGTGCCAGCAGTCCCCTGACAGGATTCTCCTACGAGCAGTACTTC.

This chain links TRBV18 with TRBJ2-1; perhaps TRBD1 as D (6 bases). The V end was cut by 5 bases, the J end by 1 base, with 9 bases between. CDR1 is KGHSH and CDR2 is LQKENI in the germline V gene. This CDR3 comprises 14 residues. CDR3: CASSSDSSYNEQFF. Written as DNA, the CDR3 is TGTGCCAGCTCATCGGACAGTTCCTACAATGAGCAGTTCTTC. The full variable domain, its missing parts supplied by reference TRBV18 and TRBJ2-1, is NAGVMQNPRHLVRRRGQEARLRCSPMKGHSHVYWYRQLPEEGLKFMVYLQKENIIDESGMPKERFSAEFPKEGPSILRIQQVVRGDSAAYFCASSSDSSYNEQFFGPGTRLTVL.